These 17 T cell receptor beta chains were all obtained from the same sample, sequenced in a study of blood T cell repertoires in COVID-19. The assay was immunoSEQ multiplex PCR, and TCRdb's table has in-frame clones only and misses some. The sample includes about 370,000 clones, 85% to 90% of them seen just once. Sequenced sample: PBMCs or T cells enriched from blood (not recorded which). The receptors shown here come from a man aged 18 to 29 who had recovered from COVID-19.

Notes on this clone: Other DNA sequences from this sample encode an identical CDR3 as well. The chain recombines TRBV7-2 with TRBJ2-1; perhaps TRBD1 as D (5 bases). Trimming stripped 2 bases from V and 8 bases from J, with 7 bases between. This CDR3 is 12 amino acids long. The germline V gene has CDR1 SGHTA and CDR2 FQGNSA. The CDR3 sequence is CASSLWGDEQFF. The CDR3 DNA reads as TGTGCCAGCAGCTTATGGGGCGATGAGCAGTTCTTC.

V and J are TRBV4-1 and TRBJ2-5; no firm D call. Germline V gene lookup returns CDR1 MGHRA and CDR2 YSYEKL. The V end was cut by 0 bases, the J end by 9 bases, with 11 bases between. This CDR3 region has 13 residues. CDR3 nucleotide sequence: TGCGCCAGCAGCCAAGATGGCCCCGCGGCCCAGTACTTC. Its translation is CASSQDGPAAQYF.

The chain's CDR3 is CASSWQGNGYTF. In DNA form, the CDR3 reads TGTGCCAGCAGTTGGCAGGGTAATGGCTACACCTTC. V and J are TRBV28 and TRBJ1-2; tentative D call: TRBD1 (5 bases). The CDR3 is made up of 12 amino acids. Trimming took 4 bases from V and 6 from J, leaving 9 bases between them. CDR1 MDHEN and CDR2 SYDVKM come from the germline V gene.

The CDR3 nucleotides are TGCAGCGTTGAAACAGGAACCTACAATGAGCAGTTCTTC. Its protein product is CSVETGTYNEQFF. The chain recombines TRBV29-1 with TRBJ2-1; TRBD1 might be the D (5 bases). The V end lost 2 bases, the J end lost 2 bases, and 7 bases lay between the germline ends. Germline CDR1 reads SQVTM; CDR2 reads ANQGSEA. The CDR3 extends over 13 amino acids.

The V call is TRBV4-1, the J call TRBJ2-1; 8 bases match TRBD2. Germline CDR1 is MGHRA and CDR2 is YSYEKL. The CDR3 is 16 residues long. The trim removed 0 bases at V and 6 bases at J, leaving 7 bases unmatched. The CDR3 region has the DNA TGCGCCAGCAGCCAAGAGGGCGGGGGGCTGATCAATGAGCAGTTCTTC. It codes for CASSQEGGGLINEQFF.

The chain recombines TRBV2 with TRBJ1-2; D gene ambiguous. This CDR3 has 13 residues. The V and J ends lost 6 bases and 6 bases respectively, with 14 bases between them. The germline V gene has CDR1 SNHLY and CDR2 FYNNEI. This CDR3 is CASRGRPIDGYTF. The CDR3 nucleotides read TGTGCCAGCAGGGGCAGACCTATAGATGGCTACACCTTC.

The chain combines TRBV28 with TRBJ1-6; TRBD1 is a possible D gene (5 bases). Germline values: CDR1 MDHEN, CDR2 SYDVKM. Trimming removed 3 bases from V and 7 bases from J, with 10 bases in between. This CDR3 is built from 14 residues. The CDR3 is CASSLPGLNSPLHF. Here the CDR3 DNA reads TGTGCCAGCAGTTTGCCAGGGTTAAATTCACCCCTCCACTTT.

This CDR3 is CASSLDEPRGGQPQHF. CDR3 DNA: TGTGCCAGCAGCTTGGATGAGCCGAGGGGAGGTCAGCCCCAGCATTTT. The chain uses TRBV7-2 and TRBJ1-5; D is perhaps TRBD1 (5 bases). The CDR3 is 16 residues long. Germline V gene sequence: CDR1 SGHTA, CDR2 FQGNSA. The V end lost 3 bases, the J end lost 6 bases, and 18 bases lay between the germline ends.

The chain joins TRBV15 to TRBJ2-1; the D is unclear. In germline, CDR1 is LNHNV, CDR2 YYDKDF (reference sequence). The CDR3 loop spans 12 amino acids. Trimming removed 5 bases from V and 10 bases from J, with 12 bases in between. The CDR3 is CATSGFGSEQFF. CDR3 in DNA: TGTGCCACCAGCGGGTTTGGTAGCGAGCAGTTCTTC.

The chain employs TRBV19 and TRBJ2-7; TRBD2 matches 8 bases. The CDR3 loop spans 15 amino acids. Trimming took 3 bases from V and 4 from J; bases not matched to a gene: 8. CDR1 LNHDA and CDR2 SQIVND come from the germline V gene (reference sequence). CDR3 protein: CASSMAGGVVYEQYF. CDR3 nucleotide sequence: TGTGCCAGTAGTATGGCCGGGGGGGTTGTTTACGAGCAGTACTTC. The complete variable domain, with remaining parts taken from reference TRBV19 and TRBJ2-7, reads DGGITQSPKYLFRKEGQNVTLSCEQNLNHDAMYWYRQDPGQGLRLIYYSQIVNDFQKGDIAEGYSVSREKKESFPLTVTSAQKNPTAFYLCASSMAGGVVYEQYFGPGTRLTVT.

This chain uses TRBV5-1 with TRBJ2-7; 7 bases are a match to TRBD1. CDR1 and CDR2 from the germline V gene are SGHRS and YFSETQ. Trimming took 0 bases from V and 6 from J; bases not matched to a gene: 6. The CDR3 loop spans 14 amino acids. The CDR3 DNA reads TGCGCCAGCAGCTTGGCTTCCTACAGGGGCGAGCAGTACTTC. Protein sequence: CASSLASYRGEQYF.

In DNA form, the CDR3 reads TGCGCCAGCAGCCTCATTCCAGGGGTTTCCTACGAGCAGTACTTC. It is translated as CASSLIPGVSYEQYF. The rearrangement joins TRBV4-3 to TRBJ2-7; D is perhaps TRBD1 (6 bases). The CDR3 covers 15 residues. V gave up 4 bases and J gave up 1 base, with 14 bases separating them. Germline loops: CDR1 LGHNA, CDR2 YSLEER.

The chain uses TRBV6-5 and TRBJ1-2; D perhaps matches TRBD1 (6 bases). This CDR3 region has 13 residues. Trimming cost V 5 bases and J 3 bases, with 10 bases left between them. CDR1 is MNHEY, CDR2 SVGAGI, per germline. The CDR3 DNA reads as TGTGCCAGCAGTAGACAGGCCGACTATGGCTACACCTTC. Encoded protein: CASSRQADYGYTF.

V is TRBV18 and J is TRBJ2-1; D is uncertain. The germline V gene has CDR1 KGHSH and CDR2 LQKENI. V was clipped by 6 bases and J by 3 bases, with 12 bases between them. This CDR3 is built from 14 residues. The DNA for the CDR3 is TGTGCCAGCTCCCCCAGTTACAGCTACAATGAGCAGTTCTTC. Amino acid sequence: CASSPSYSYNEQFF.

The chain has TRBV2 and TRBJ2-5, with a possible D match to TRBD1 (5 bases). Trimming left V 1 base short and J 2 bases short, with 8 bases between. The CDR3 has 14 amino acids. Germline V lookup: CDR1 SNHLY, CDR2 FYNNEI. The DNA for the CDR3 is TGTGCCAGCAGTGAAGTGGCAGGGCAAGAGACCCAGTACTTC. Residues: CASSEVAGQETQYF.

The chain couples TRBV7-9 to TRBJ2-1; 8 bases are shared with TRBD2. From germline, CDR1 is SEHNR and CDR2 FQNEAQ (reference sequence). The CDR3 extends over 13 amino acids. V was clipped by 5 bases and J by 9 bases; unmatched bases: 6. CDR3 sequence reads: CASSRAGGSEQFF. The CDR3 DNA reads TGTGCCAGCAGCCGCGCGGGGGGAAGTGAGCAGTTCTTC.

The chain has TRBV6-6 and TRBJ2-5, with D tentatively TRBD2 (6 bases). Trimming stripped 3 bases from V and 2 bases from J, with 16 bases between. Germline values: CDR1 MNHNY, CDR2 SVGAGI (reference sequence). The CDR3 sequence is 16 residues long. The CDR3 sequence is CASSYGGRSRQETQYF. CDR3 DNA: TGTGCCAGCAGTTATGGTGGGAGGAGCCGACAAGAGACCCAGTACTTC.